The 24 T cell receptor beta chains in this list originate from one sample, sequenced in a study of vaccination effects on CD4 cells after COVID-19 (dated 2022 in TCRdb). The library was prepared using the immunoSEQ multiplex PCR assay. TCRdb holds this immuneACCESS table with in-frame rearrangements only. Some clones are missing; in checked studies, unresolved V genes explain under half, and the rest has no known cause. This sample comprises more than 60,000 clones, approximately 72% of them detected only once. Jointly, the top ten make up approximately 22% of the sample. After approximately eleven days of culture, CD4+ T cells were isolated with the EasySep CD4+ T cell isolation kit. No cognate antigen is known for these TCRs. The material was CD4+ T cells from PBMCs cultured without peptide, obtained before COVID-19 vaccination. The receptors shown here come from a human donor who had a prior SARS-CoV-2 infection.

CDR3 amino acids: CAWSTLTGDSPLHF. The CDR3 bases are TGTGCCTGGAGTACACTAACAGGGGATTCACCCCTCCACTTT. The chain couples TRBV30 to TRBJ1-6; 7 bases are shared with TRBD1. Per the germline V gene, CDR1 is GTSNPN and CDR2 is SVGIG (reference sequence). The J segment lost 8 bases and the V segment lost 2 bases, leaving 6 bases of the junction unmatched. The CDR3 totals 14 residues.

The genes are TRBV30 and TRBJ1-1; no definite D call. CDR1 and CDR2 from the germline V gene are GTSNPN and SVGIG (reference sequence). The CDR3 sequence is 13 residues long. Trimming removed 0 bases from V and 5 bases from J, with 10 bases in between. This chain's CDR3 is CAWSVLRGTEAFF. The CDR3 nucleotides are TGTGCCTGGAGTGTACTGCGGGGAACTGAAGCTTTCTTT.

V is TRBV19 and J is TRBJ1-6; D unresolved. CDR1 LNHDA and CDR2 SQIVND come from the germline V gene (reference sequence). The V end was cut by 6 bases, the J end by 0 bases, with 18 bases between. This CDR3 has 18 amino acids. CDR3 sequence reads: CASRTRKEGGSYNSPLHF. For the CDR3, the DNA is TGTGCCAGTAGGACTCGAAAAGAAGGTGGCTCCTATAATTCACCCCTCCACTTT.

This clone was seen more than once but under ten times. At one of its ends the junction is not consistent with the germline gene, which may arise from a read error. The chain couples TRBV2 to TRBJ2-3; tentatively, D is TRBD2 (5 bases). Germline V gives CDR1 SNHLY, CDR2 FYNNEI. This CDR3 contains 13 residues. The CDR3 region has the DNA TGTGCCAGCAGAGAAGGACTCGCAGATACGCAGTATTTT. Translation gives CASREGLADTQYF.

V and J are TRBV5-1 and TRBJ2-5; 10 bases align to TRBD2. CDR3 size: 15 residues. Unmatched junction bases numbered 6, after V lost 3 bases and J lost 4 bases. CDR1 SGHRS and CDR2 YFSETQ come from the germline V gene. CDR3 bases: TGCGCCAGCAGCTCTAAAGTAGCGGGGGGAGAGACCCAGTACTTC. Protein: CASSSKVAGGETQYF. Together with reference TRBV5-1 and TRBJ2-5, the CDR3 gives the full variable domain: KAGVTQTPRYLIKTRGQQVTLSCSPISGHRSVSWYQQTPGQGLQFLFEYFSETQRNKGNFPGRFSGRQFSNSRSEMNVSTLELGDSALYLCASSSKVAGGETQYFGPGTRLLVL.

This sequence joins TRBV6-7 and TRBJ2-7; D remains ambiguous. TRBV6-7 has ORF status, its function being uncertain. The V end lost 0 bases, the J end lost 2 bases, and 5 bases lay between the germline ends. The CDR3 loop spans 13 amino acids. In nucleotides, the CDR3 is TGTGCCAGCAGTTACTCCTCCACCTACGAGCAGTACTTC. This translates into CASSYSSTYEQYF.

This sequence joins TRBV5-5 and TRBJ2-3, with 8 bases identical to TRBD2. The CDR3 is made up of 16 amino acids. Germline CDR1 and CDR2: SGHKS and YYEKEE (reference sequence). V trimming: 1 base; J trimming: 2 bases; junction bases outside the gene matches: 6. CDR3 region: CASSLQERETTDTQYF. CDR3 DNA sequence: TGTGCCAGCAGCTTGCAGGAGCGGGAGACCACAGATACGCAGTATTTT.

V is TRBV2 and J is TRBJ2-5; tentative D call: TRBD2 (6 bases). This CDR3 contains 18 residues. Germline CDR1 reads SNHLY; CDR2 reads FYNNEI. With 7 bases removed from V and 2 bases from J, the gap between germline ends came to 26 bases. CDR3 in amino acids: CASILWRAPKLQQETQYF. The CDR3 DNA reads TGTGCCAGCATTCTTTGGAGGGCTCCTAAACTCCAACAAGAGACCCAGTACTTC.

The J gene is TRBJ2-5, the V gene TRBV5-1; no clear D gene. The CDR3 is 12 residues long. Trimming took off 2 bases at V and 4 bases at J, with 6 bases between the two ends. Germline V gene sequence: CDR1 SGHRS, CDR2 YFSETQ. The CDR3 here is CASSFLGETQYF. In nucleotides, the CDR3 is TGCGCCAGCAGCTTTCTCGGAGAGACCCAGTACTTC. Looking up the rest from reference TRBV5-1 and TRBJ2-5 gives the full variable domain: KAGVTQTPRYLIKTRGQQVTLSCSPISGHRSVSWYQQTPGQGLQFLFEYFSETQRNKGNFPGRFSGRQFSNSRSEMNVSTLELGDSALYLCASSFLGETQYFGPGTRLLVL.

The gene calls are TRBV30 and TRBJ2-7, with a weak D call TRBD1 (7 bases). Germline V gene sequence: CDR1 GTSNPN, CDR2 SVGIG (reference sequence). Trimming shortened V by 3 bases and J by 3 bases, and 12 bases separated the two germline ends. There are 13 residues in the CDR3. The CDR3 sequence: CAWRRDSFYEQYF. CDR3 bases: TGTGCCTGGAGGCGGGACAGTTTCTACGAGCAGTACTTC.

The table lists this clone with a few counts. The chain recombines TRBV5-1 with TRBJ2-2; no clear D gene. Germline V gene data show CDR1 as SGHRS and CDR2 as YFSETQ. This CDR3 comprises 15 residues. Deletions cut 4 bases from V and 0 bases from J, with 10 bases between. CDR3 DNA sequence: TGCGCCAGCAGCCCGTCTCGGCCGAACACCGGGGAGCTGTTTTTT. This gives the protein CASSPSRPNTGELFF.

The chain joins TRBV11-2 to TRBJ2-1, with 7 nucleotides matching TRBD2. Germline-derived CDR1 and CDR2 are SGHAT and FQNNGV. V gave up 5 bases and J gave up 8 bases; unmatched junction bases: 15. The CDR3 consists of 16 residues. This CDR3 reads CASSTIAGYQGDEQFF. In DNA form, the CDR3 reads TGTGCCAGCAGCACAATAGCGGGCTATCAAGGTGATGAGCAGTTCTTC. The complete variable domain, with remaining parts taken from reference TRBV11-2 and TRBJ2-1, reads EAGVAQSPRYKIIEKRQSVAFWCNPISGHATLYWYQQILGQGPKLLIQFQNNGVVDDSQLPKDRFSAERLKGVDSTLKIQPAKLEDSAVYLCASSTIAGYQGDEQFFGPGTRLTVL.

This clone was seen once. CDR3 sequence: CASSLVPASSGELFF. In DNA form, the CDR3 reads TGCGCCAGCAGCTTGGTCCCGGCTAGCTCCGGGGAGCTGTTTTTT. This sequence joins TRBV5-1 and TRBJ2-2, with D tentatively TRBD2 (5 bases). The CDR3 sequence is 15 residues long. Deletions cut 0 bases from V and 6 bases from J, with 12 bases between. Germline CDR1 SGHRS, CDR2 YFSETQ.

This sequence joins TRBV7-9 and TRBJ1-2, with 8 bases identical to TRBD1. Germline CDR1 SEHNR, CDR2 FQNEAQ (reference sequence). V dropped 2 bases and J dropped 5; count of bases not matched to a gene: 4. This CDR3 contains 14 residues. The CDR3 sequence: CASSLPGQEYGYTF. DNA for the CDR3: TGTGCCAGCAGCTTACCGGGACAGGAGTATGGCTACACCTTC.

This clone occurred once. The chain is built from TRBV5-8 and TRBJ1-1, with D perhaps matching TRBD1 (6 bases). Trimming stripped 4 bases from V and 3 bases from J, with 16 bases between. The CDR3 is made up of 15 amino acids. The germline CDR1 and CDR2 sequences are SGHTS and YDEGEE. CDR3 nucleotides: TGTGCCAGCAGCCCTCGACAGGTTCAGTACACTGAAGCTTTCTTT. Protein: CASSPRQVQYTEAFF.

The chain recombines TRBV2 with TRBJ2-3, with 13 positions matching TRBD2. The CDR3 has 15 amino acids. Unmatched junction bases numbered 5, after V lost 5 bases and J lost 6 bases. In germline, CDR1 is SNHLY, CDR2 FYNNEI. Written as DNA, the CDR3 is TGTGCCAGCAGTCCTACTAGCGGGAGGGCCGATACGCAGTATTTT. Translated: CASSPTSGRADTQYF.

This sequence joins TRBV7-2 and TRBJ2-1; TRBD2 matches 13 bases. This CDR3 comprises 15 residues. Germline V gene lookup returns CDR1 SGHTA and CDR2 FQGNSA. V shed 1 base, J shed 10 bases, and the junction held 4 bases outside the gene matches. CDR3 bases: TGTGCCAGCAGCTTAGAGGGGACTAGCGGGGCGGAGCAGTTCTTC. Translated, it gives CASSLEGTSGAEQFF.

With respect to this clone: A read error may produce the germline difference seen at one junction end. This chain joins TRBV7-9 and TRBJ2-5; TRBD1 might be the D (6 bases). Germline lookup yields CDR1 SEHNR and CDR2 FQNEAQ (reference sequence). This CDR3 comprises 13 residues. CDR3: CASILGGSETQYF. The CDR3 nucleotides read TGTGCCAGCATCTTAGGGGGTTCTGAGACCCAGTACTTC. The entire variable domain, with the rest obtained from reference TRBV7-9 and TRBJ2-5, is as follows: DTGVSQNPRHKITKRGQNVTFRCDPISEHNRLYWYRQTLGQGPEFLTYFQNEAQLEKSRLLSDRFSAERPKGSFSTLEIQRTEQGDSAMYLCASILGGSETQYFGPGTRLLVL.

The gene calls are TRBV9 and TRBJ2-3; TRBD2 matches 9 bases. There are 15 residues in the CDR3. CDR1 and CDR2 from the germline V gene are SGDLS and YYNGEE. The V segment lost 0 bases and the J segment 4 bases; nucleotides outside the gene matches: 3. The CDR3 DNA reads as TGTGCCAGCAGCGTAGCTGGCGGGGGGGCAGATACGCAGTATTTT. Its protein product is CASSVAGGGADTQYF.

V is TRBV7-8 and J is TRBJ2-3, with 8 bases identical to TRBD2. This CDR3 spans 19 amino acids. CDR1 SGHVS and CDR2 FQNEAQ come from the germline V gene. Losses at the gene ends were 0 bases for V and 2 bases for J; bases not matched to a gene: 13. The CDR3 DNA is TGTGCCAGCAGCTTAGCCCGCTTCGGGACTAGAAAATTCACAGATACGCAGTATTTT. Translated, it gives CASSLARFGTRKFTDTQYF.

The rearrangement joins TRBV12-3 or TRBV12-4 to TRBJ2-2; TRBD1 is a possible D gene (5 bases). This CDR3 region has 13 residues. V was shortened by 3 bases and J by 4 bases, with 6 bases between the two germline ends. CDR3 sequence reads: CASSLQGTGELFF. The CDR3 DNA sequence: TGTGCCAGCAGTTTGCAGGGCACCGGGGAGCTGTTTTTT.

The chain employs TRBV9 and TRBJ1-1, with D hard to call. Germline V gene sequence: CDR1 SGDLS, CDR2 YYNGEE. Trimming took off 1 base at V and 8 bases at J, with 15 bases between the two ends. CDR3 length equals 14 residues. As DNA, the CDR3 is TGTGCCAGCAGCGTACGATCTTGGCCGGAAGAAGCTTTCTTT. The encoded protein is CASSVRSWPEEAFF.

The V call is TRBV5-4, the J call TRBJ2-5, with 9 bases matching TRBD1. CDR1 and CDR2 (germline): SGHNT, YYREEE (reference sequence). This CDR3 region has 16 residues. V was clipped by 2 bases and J by 1 base; unmatched bases: 6. CDR3 region: CASSFITGGIQETQYF. CDR3 in DNA: TGTGCCAGCAGCTTTATAACAGGGGGCATCCAAGAGACCCAGTACTTC. Drawing the rest from reference TRBV5-4 and TRBJ2-5, the complete variable domain is ETGVTQSPTHLIKTRGQQVTLRCSSQSGHNTVSWYQQALGQGPQFIFQYYREEENGRGNFPPRFSGLQFPNYSSELNVNALELDDSALYLCASSFITGGIQETQYFGPGTRLLVL.

V gene TRBV20-1 combines with J gene TRBJ1-1; 8 bases agree with TRBD1. This CDR3 contains 14 residues. Trimming removed 3 bases from V and 5 bases from J; junction bases left unmatched: 8. CDR1 is DFQATT, CDR2 SNEGSKA, per germline (reference sequence). For the CDR3, the DNA is TGCAGTGCTAGTTCGCAGGGGGCCGAAACTGAAGCTTTCTTT. Its protein product is CSASSQGAETEAFF.